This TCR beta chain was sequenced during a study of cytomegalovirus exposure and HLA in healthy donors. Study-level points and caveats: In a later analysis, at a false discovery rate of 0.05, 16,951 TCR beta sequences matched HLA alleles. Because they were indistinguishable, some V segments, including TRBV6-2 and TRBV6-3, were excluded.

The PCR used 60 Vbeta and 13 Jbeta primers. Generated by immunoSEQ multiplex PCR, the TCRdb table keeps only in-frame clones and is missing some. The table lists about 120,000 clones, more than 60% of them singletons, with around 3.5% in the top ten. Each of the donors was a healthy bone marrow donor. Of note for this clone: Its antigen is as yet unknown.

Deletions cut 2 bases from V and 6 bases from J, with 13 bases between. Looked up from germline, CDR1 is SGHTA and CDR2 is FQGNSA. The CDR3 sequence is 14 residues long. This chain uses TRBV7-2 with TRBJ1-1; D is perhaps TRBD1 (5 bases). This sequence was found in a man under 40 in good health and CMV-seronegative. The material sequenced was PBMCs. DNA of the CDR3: TGTGCCAGCAGCTTAATGACAGTCCCTTCTGAAGCTTTCTTT. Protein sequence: CASSLMTVPSEAFF.